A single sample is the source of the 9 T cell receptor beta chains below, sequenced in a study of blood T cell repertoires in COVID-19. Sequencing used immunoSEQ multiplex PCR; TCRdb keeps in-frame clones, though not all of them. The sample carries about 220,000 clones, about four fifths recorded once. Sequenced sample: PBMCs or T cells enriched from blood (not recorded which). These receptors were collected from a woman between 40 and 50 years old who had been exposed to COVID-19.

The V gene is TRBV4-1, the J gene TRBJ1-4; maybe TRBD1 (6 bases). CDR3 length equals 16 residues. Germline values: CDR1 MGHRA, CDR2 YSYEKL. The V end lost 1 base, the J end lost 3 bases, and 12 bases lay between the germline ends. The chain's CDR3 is CASSQGAGASNEKLFF. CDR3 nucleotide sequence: TGCGCCAGCAGCCAAGGGGCGGGGGCCTCTAATGAAAAACTGTTTTTT.

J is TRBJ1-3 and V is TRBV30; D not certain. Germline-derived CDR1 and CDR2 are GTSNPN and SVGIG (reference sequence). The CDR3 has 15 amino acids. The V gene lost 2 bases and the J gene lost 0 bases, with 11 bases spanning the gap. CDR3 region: CAWSRQVFSGNTIYF. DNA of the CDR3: TGTGCCTGGAGTCGGCAGGTTTTCTCTGGAAACACCATATATTTT.

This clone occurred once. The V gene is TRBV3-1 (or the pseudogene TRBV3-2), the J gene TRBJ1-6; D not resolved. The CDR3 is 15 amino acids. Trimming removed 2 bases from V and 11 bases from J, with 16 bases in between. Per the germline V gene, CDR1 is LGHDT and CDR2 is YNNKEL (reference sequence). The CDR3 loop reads CASSQNDGRLPPLHF. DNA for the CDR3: TGTGCCAGCAGCCAAAACGATGGCCGTTTGCCACCCCTCCACTTT.

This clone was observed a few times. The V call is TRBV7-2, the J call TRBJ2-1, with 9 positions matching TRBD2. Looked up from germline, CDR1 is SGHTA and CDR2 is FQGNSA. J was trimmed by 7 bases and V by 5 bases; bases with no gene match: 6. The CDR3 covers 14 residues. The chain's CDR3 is CASSPPTSGNEQFF. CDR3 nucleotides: TGTGCCAGCAGCCCACCGACTAGCGGAAATGAGCAGTTCTTC.

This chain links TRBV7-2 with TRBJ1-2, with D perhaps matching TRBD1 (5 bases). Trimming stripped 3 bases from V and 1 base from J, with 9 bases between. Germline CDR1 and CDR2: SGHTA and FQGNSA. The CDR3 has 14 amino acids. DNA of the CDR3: TGTGCCAGCAGCTTTCAAGGGGTTAACTATGGCTACACCTTC. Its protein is CASSFQGVNYGYTF.

The CDR3 spells CASSTGQVNTGELFF. The CDR3 DNA reads TGTGCCAGCTCAACGGGACAGGTTAACACCGGGGAGCTGTTTTTT. This chain uses TRBV18 with TRBJ2-2; 8 bases are a match to TRBD1. The CDR3 is 15 residues long. In germline, CDR1 is KGHSH, CDR2 LQKENI. Losses at the gene ends were 5 bases for V and 2 bases for J; bases not matched to a gene: 4.

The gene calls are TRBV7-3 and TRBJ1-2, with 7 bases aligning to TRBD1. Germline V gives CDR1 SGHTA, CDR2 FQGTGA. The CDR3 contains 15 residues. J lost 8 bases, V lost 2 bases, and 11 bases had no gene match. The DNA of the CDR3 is TGTGCCAGCAGCTTATTGGTCGCCGGGACAGAAGGCTACACCTTC. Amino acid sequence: CASSLLVAGTEGYTF.

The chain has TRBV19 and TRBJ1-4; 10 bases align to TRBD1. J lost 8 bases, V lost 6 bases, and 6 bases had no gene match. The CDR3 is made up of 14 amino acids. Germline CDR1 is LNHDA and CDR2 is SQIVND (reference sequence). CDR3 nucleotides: TGTGCCAGTAGGACGGGACAGGGGTACGAAAAACTGTTTTTT. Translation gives CASRTGQGYEKLFF.

This CDR3 is CASRGGAALNSPLHF. Here the CDR3 DNA reads TGTGCCAGCAGGGGGGGGGCAGCGCTGAATTCACCCCTCCACTTT. This chain links TRBV6-5 with TRBJ1-6; maybe TRBD1 (6 bases). The CDR3 totals 15 residues. Germline assignment: CDR1 MNHEY and CDR2 SVGAGI. V was shortened by 6 bases and J by 7 bases, with 16 bases between the two germline ends.